The next 28 T cell receptor beta chains were all read from a single sample in a study of Ad26.COV2.S vaccination and SARS-CoV-2 variants. Noted treatment: about 20 received Ad26.COV2.S at low or high dose, single or two shots; roughly five received placebo; per-sample allocation not given. Samples were taken on day 63 after the first vaccine or placebo injection. Profiled with immunoSEQ multiplex PCR; TCRdb holds only in-frame clones, not every one. The sample carries roughly 380,000 clones, over 75% recorded once. Sequencing used peripheral blood, obtained in a trial of Ad26.COV2.S vaccine versus placebo. The receptor set was obtained from a person aged 18-65 years who received the Ad26.COV2.S COVID-19 vaccine or a placebo.

Concerning this clone: Compared with germline, one end of the junction differs, possibly owing to a read error. V usage is TRBV5-1 and J usage is TRBJ1-1; TRBD1 might be the D (5 bases). Per germline, CDR1 SGHRS and CDR2 YFSETQ. The CDR3 sequence is 16 residues long. In DNA, the CDR3 is TGCGCCAGCAGCTTGGTGGGGGACGGAATGAACTCTGAAGCTTTCTTT. As protein: CASSLVGDGMNSEAFF. Full variable domain (outside the CDR3, taken from reference TRBV5-1 and TRBJ1-1): KAGVTQTPRYLIKTRGQQVTLSCSPISGHRSVSWYQQTPGQGLQFLFEYFSETQRNKGNFPGRFSGRQFSNSRSEMNVSTLELGDSALYLCASSLVGDGMNSEAFFGQGTRLTVV.

In its sample, this clone was seen a few times. The gene calls are TRBV5-6 and TRBJ1-5; TRBD1 might be the D (5 bases). CDR1 and CDR2 (germline): SGHDT, YYEEEE. Trimming took 1 base from V and 6 from J, leaving 5 bases between them. This CDR3 comprises 12 residues. This CDR3 reads CASSLQGQPQHF. The CDR3 region has the DNA TGTGCCAGCAGCTTGCAGGGTCAGCCCCAGCATTTT.

The chain combines TRBV2 with TRBJ1-4; D possibly corresponds to TRBD1 (6 bases). Trimming pared 4 bases from V and 5 bases from J, leaving 14 bases between. The CDR3 is 15 residues long. The germline V gene has CDR1 SNHLY and CDR2 FYNNEI. The CDR3 loop reads CASSVIQGPNEKLFF. DNA of the CDR3: TGTGCCAGCAGTGTAATACAGGGCCCAAATGAAAAACTGTTTTTT.

The J gene is TRBJ1-4, the V gene TRBV5-6; D not certain. V lost 1 base to trimming and J lost 2 bases, with 6 bases between them. There are 14 residues in the CDR3. Looked up from germline, CDR1 is SGHDT and CDR2 is YYEEEE. Written as DNA, the CDR3 is TGTGCCAGCAGCTTGTTACAGACTAATGAAAAACTGTTTTTT. It encodes CASSLLQTNEKLFF. The full variable domain, completed using reference TRBV5-6 and TRBJ1-4, is DAGVTQSPTHLIKTRGQQVTLRCSPKSGHDTVSWYQQALGQGPQFIFQYYEEEERQRGNFPDRFSGHQFPNYSSELNVNALLLGDSALYLCASSLLQTNEKLFFGSGTQLSVL.

The CDR3 nucleotides read TGTGCCAGCAGTTCCCCGGGACAGGGAGCCTACGAGCAGTACTTC. Encoded protein: CASSSPGQGAYEQYF. The chain has TRBV27 and TRBJ2-7; TRBD1 matches at 9 bases. The trim removed 4 bases at V and 2 bases at J, leaving 6 bases unmatched. There are 15 residues in the CDR3. CDR1 MNHEY and CDR2 SMNVEV come from the germline V gene (reference sequence).

The chain joins TRBV2 to TRBJ2-1; 9 bases are a match to TRBD1. CDR3 size: 20 residues. Trimming at V came to 5 bases and at J to 0 bases, leaving 17 bases not matched to a gene. Germline-derived CDR1 and CDR2 are SNHLY and FYNNEI. CDR3 nucleotide sequence: TGTGCCAGCAGTACGTTCCGGGACAGGGTTGGCGAACCCTCCTACAATGAGCAGTTCTTC. Its translation: CASSTFRDRVGEPSYNEQFF.

The V call is TRBV11-2, the J call TRBJ2-1; tentatively, D is TRBD2 (7 bases). Germline V gives CDR1 SGHAT, CDR2 FQNNGV. V lost 2 bases and J lost 0, with 17 bases in between. The CDR3 contains 18 residues. The CDR3 DNA follows: TGTGCCAGCAGCTTATCCGCGGGGGCCAGAAGCTCCTACAATGAGCAGTTCTTC. Protein product: CASSLSAGARSSYNEQFF.

The chain's CDR3 is CASSSNGLSGEQYF. The CDR3 DNA follows: TGTGCCAGCAGTTCCAACGGACTCTCGGGGGAGCAGTACTTC. The chain links TRBV6-5 to TRBJ2-7, with D possibly matching TRBD2 (5 bases). Germline CDR1 is MNHEY and CDR2 is SVGAGI. The CDR3 sequence is 14 residues long. Trimming left V 4 bases short and J 7 bases short, with 17 bases between.

V is TRBV6-5 and J is TRBJ2-2; D remains ambiguous. Germline V gene lookup returns CDR1 MNHEY and CDR2 SVGAGI. The length of the CDR3 is 12 residues. V shed 4 bases and J shed 6 bases, with 6 bases lying between them. For the CDR3, the DNA is TGTGCCAGCAGTTCCACACCCGGGGAGCTGTTTTTT. As protein: CASSSTPGELFF.

This chain links TRBV6-5 with TRBJ2-7; the D gene is possibly TRBD2 (5 bases). Germline assignment: CDR1 MNHEY and CDR2 SVGAGI. The CDR3 consists of 16 residues. V was clipped by 0 bases and J by 4 bases, with 16 bases between them. The CDR3 reads CASSYSRRAYPYEQYF. CDR3 nucleotide sequence: TGTGCCAGCAGTTACTCGAGGCGGGCCTACCCGTACGAGCAGTACTTC.

The V call is TRBV29-1, the J call TRBJ1-2, with 8 bases matching TRBD1. Germline V lookup: CDR1 SQVTM, CDR2 ANQGSEA. J gave up 5 bases and V 3 bases, and 14 bases lay outside the gene matches. CDR3 length: 16 amino acids. For the CDR3, the DNA is TGCAGCGTTGACGCCCGGACAGGGCTTCTTCGGTATGGCTACACCTTC. It yields the protein CSVDARTGLLRYGYTF.

The V and J genes are TRBV27 and TRBJ2-6, with 7 nucleotides matching TRBD1. Germline-derived CDR1 and CDR2 are MNHEY and SMNVEV (reference sequence). V shed 0 bases, J shed 12 bases, and the junction held 8 bases outside the gene matches. The CDR3 has 15 residues. Written as DNA, the CDR3 is TGTGCCAGCAGTTTATCGGCAGGGGGTGTACTCGTCCTGACTTTC. It codes for CASSLSAGGVLVLTF.

In this sample, this clone turned up a few times. The chain recombines TRBV6-2 or TRBV6-3 with TRBJ1-6, with 9 bases fitting TRBD1. The CDR3 loop spans 14 amino acids. Germline V CDR1 and CDR2: MNHEY, SVGEGT. The ends lost 5 bases at V and 8 bases at J; junction bases unmatched: 4. The CDR3 region is CASSEGQGYSPLHF. For the CDR3, the DNA is TGTGCCAGCAGTGAGGGACAGGGATATTCACCCCTCCACTTT.

In nucleotides, the CDR3 is TGCGCCAGCAGCCAAGCGATAACAGCGGGGGAGCAGTACTTC. Translated, it gives CASSQAITAGEQYF. The J gene is TRBJ2-7, the V gene TRBV4-3; 7 bases fit TRBD2. This CDR3 is 14 amino acids long. V dropped 1 base and J dropped 7; count of bases not matched to a gene: 7. CDR1 is LGHNA and CDR2 is YSLEER in the germline V gene.

This clone was counted between two and nine times. This rearrangement joins TRBV27 to TRBJ1-5, with D tentatively TRBD1 (5 bases). Germline V gives CDR1 MNHEY, CDR2 SMNVEV (reference sequence). This CDR3 is 14 amino acids long. Trimming cost V 6 bases and J 0 bases, with 9 bases left between them. CDR3 nucleotides: TGTGCCAGCAGGCAGGGTAATAGCAATCAGCCCCAGCATTTT. It specifies CASRQGNSNQPQHF.

A word on this clone: This specimen includes other DNA sequences encoding the same CDR3. The chain couples TRBV7-9 to TRBJ2-1, with no clear D. V was cut by 1 base and J by 4 bases, with 8 bases left in between. CDR1 and CDR2 (germline): SEHNR, FQNEAQ (reference sequence). The CDR3 totals 14 residues. CDR3 nucleotide sequence: TGTGCCAGCAGCTTAGGTACTGGGTACAATGAGCAGTTCTTC. It specifies CASSLGTGYNEQFF.

The V and J genes are TRBV11-2 and TRBJ2-2, with D unresolved. Germline assignment: CDR1 SGHAT and CDR2 FQNNGV. V was clipped by 2 bases and J by 4 bases, with 17 bases between them. The CDR3 totals 17 residues. CDR3: CASSLLAPIEPTGELFF. The DNA for the CDR3 is TGTGCCAGCAGCTTATTAGCTCCTATTGAACCCACCGGGGAGCTGTTTTTT.

Concerning this clone: Other DNA sequences in this specimen translate into the identical CDR3. The chain recombines TRBV15 with TRBJ1-1, with D perhaps TRBD1 (5 bases). V was pared by 0 bases and J by 5 bases, with 7 bases between. Germline CDR1 reads LNHNV; CDR2 reads YYDKDF (reference sequence). The CDR3 spans 13 residues. CDR3 amino acids: CATSRDRGTEAFF. The DNA of the CDR3 is TGTGCCACCAGCAGAGATAGGGGTACTGAAGCTTTCTTT. The full variable domain, its missing parts supplied by reference TRBV15 and TRBJ1-1, is DAMVIQNPRYQVTQFGKPVTLSCSQTLNHNVMYWYQQKSSQAPKLLFHYYDKDFNNEADTPDNFQSRRPNTSFCFLDIRSPGLGDTAMYLCATSRDRGTEAFFGQGTRLTVV.

Turning to this clone: The same CDR3 is also encoded by other DNA sequences in this sample. The rearrangement joins TRBV5-1 to TRBJ2-1; no definite D call. CDR3 length: 12 residues. V lost 4 bases to trimming and J lost 6 bases, with 8 bases between them. CDR1 and CDR2 from the germline V gene are SGHRS and YFSETQ. The CDR3 is CASSDRGNEQFF. CDR3 DNA: TGCGCCAGCAGCGATAGAGGCAATGAGCAGTTCTTC.

The genes are TRBV5-1 and TRBJ2-5, with 10 positions matching TRBD1. The trim removed 3 bases at V and 4 bases at J, leaving 3 bases unmatched. CDR3 size: 14 residues. Germline V gene lookup returns CDR1 SGHRS and CDR2 YFSETQ. The CDR3 is CASSSDRGLETQYF. The CDR3 region has the DNA TGCGCCAGCAGCTCCGACAGGGGGCTAGAGACCCAGTACTTC.

This rearrangement joins TRBV7-2 to TRBJ2-1, with D possibly TRBD2 on 6 matching bases. The CDR3 spans 17 residues. The V and J ends lost 6 bases and 0 bases respectively, with 18 bases between them. Germline V gene lookup returns CDR1 SGHTA and CDR2 FQGNSA. The CDR3 DNA reads TGTGCCAGCAGGCAAACGGTGACCGGGAGCTCCTACAATGAGCAGTTCTTC. It codes for CASRQTVTGSSYNEQFF.

V and J are TRBV6-5 and TRBJ1-5, with D hard to call. The CDR3 is made up of 14 amino acids. Trimming removed 0 bases at V and 5 bases at J, with 8 bases between. Germline CDR1 and CDR2: MNHEY and SVGAGI. CDR3 bases: TGTGCCAGCAGTTACTCTCTAACGGATCAGCCCCAGCATTTT. Translating gives CASSYSLTDQPQHF.

This chain joins TRBV14 and TRBJ2-2; D is unresolved. Germline CDR1 SGHDN, CDR2 FVKESK. Trimming left V 0 bases short and J 7 bases short, with 6 bases between. The CDR3 contains 13 residues. CDR3 DNA sequence: TGTGCCAGCAGCCAAGATCTGCGCGGGGAGCTGTTTTTT. Amino acid sequence: CASSQDLRGELFF.

The CDR3 DNA is TGTGCCAGCAGCTTAGACGGAACCAAAAACATTCAGTACTTC. Its translation is CASSLDGTKNIQYF. The chain recombines TRBV7-2 with TRBJ2-4; D unclear. Trimming removed 1 base from V and 2 bases from J, with 6 bases in between. This CDR3 comprises 14 residues. Per germline, CDR1 SGHTA and CDR2 FQGNSA.

The genes are TRBV6-1 and TRBJ1-1; D unresolved. The V end was cut by 3 bases, the J end by 3 bases, with 8 bases between. This CDR3 has 13 residues. CDR1 is MNHNS, CDR2 SASEGT, per germline. The CDR3 nucleotides are TGTGCCAGCAGTGAGGGGAGGCACACTGAAGCTTTCTTT. It codes for CASSEGRHTEAFF.

This chain joins TRBV7-9 and TRBJ2-2; D not certain. The germline CDR1 and CDR2 sequences are SEHNR and FQNEAQ (reference sequence). V shed 3 bases and J shed 0 bases, with 11 bases lying between them. CDR3 size: 16 residues. DNA for the CDR3: TGTGCCAGCAGCTTTAGGGATAATACGAACACCGGGGAGCTGTTTTTT. It yields the protein CASSFRDNTNTGELFF.

The V and J genes are TRBV19 and TRBJ1-2; TRBD1 matches at 7 bases. CDR1 is LNHDA, CDR2 SQIVND, per germline (reference sequence). The CDR3 consists of 13 residues. Trimming cost V 3 bases and J 6 bases; bases outside gene matches: 4. The CDR3 DNA reads TGTGCCAGTAGTATCGGAGGGGGCCATGGCTACACCTTC. This translates into CASSIGGGHGYTF. Complete variable domain (other parts from reference TRBV19 and TRBJ1-2): DGGITQSPKYLFRKEGQNVTLSCEQNLNHDAMYWYRQDPGQGLRLIYYSQIVNDFQKGDIAEGYSVSREKKESFPLTVTSAQKNPTAFYLCASSIGGGHGYTFGSGTRLTVV.

This clone appeared once. The chain employs TRBV12-3 or TRBV12-4 and TRBJ1-1; D is unclear. Trimming shortened V by 5 bases and J by 0 bases, and 7 bases separated the two germline ends. The CDR3 has 13 residues. In nucleotides, the CDR3 is TGTGCCAGCAGTCCAGGACTGAACACTGAAGCTTTCTTT. Translated: CASSPGLNTEAFF.